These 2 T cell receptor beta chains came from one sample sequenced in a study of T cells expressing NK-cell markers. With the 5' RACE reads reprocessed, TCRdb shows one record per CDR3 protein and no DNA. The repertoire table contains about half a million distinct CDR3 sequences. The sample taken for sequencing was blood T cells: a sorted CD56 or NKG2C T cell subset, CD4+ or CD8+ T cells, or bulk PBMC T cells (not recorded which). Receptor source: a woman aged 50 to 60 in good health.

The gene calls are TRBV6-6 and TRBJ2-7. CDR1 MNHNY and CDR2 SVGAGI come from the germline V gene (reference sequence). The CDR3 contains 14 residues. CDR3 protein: CASTRPGATYEQYF.

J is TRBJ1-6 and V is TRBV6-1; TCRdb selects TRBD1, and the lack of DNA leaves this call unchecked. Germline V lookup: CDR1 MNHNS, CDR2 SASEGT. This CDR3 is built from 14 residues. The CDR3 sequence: CASSTGQNNSPLHF.